These 18 T cell receptor beta chains originate from one sample sequenced in a study of T cell responses to AZD1222 COVID-19 vaccine. Repertoires were generated with immunoSEQ multiplex PCR, while TCRdb's copy carries only in-frame clones and drops some. The table shows approximately 84,000 clones, with about nine tenths occurring only once. The sequencing used peripheral blood, collected on day 0 of AZD1222 vaccination. These receptors all stem from an adult in good health.

V usage is TRBV5-1 and J usage is TRBJ1-3; D not certain. Trimming removed 2 bases from V and 3 bases from J, with 9 bases in between. Per germline, CDR1 SGHRS and CDR2 YFSETQ. This CDR3 region has 14 residues. CDR3 sequence (DNA): TGCGCCAGCAGCTTCGGGGAGTTTGGAAACACCATATATTTT. This codes for CASSFGEFGNTIYF.

The chain uses TRBV11-2 and TRBJ1-2; D is uncertain. Germline V CDR1 and CDR2: SGHAT, FQNNGV. V was pared by 4 bases and J by 8 bases, with 20 bases between. The CDR3 has 15 residues. CDR3 bases: TGTGCCAGCAGCTCCCAACGATGGTGGGGTGGGGGCTACACCTTC. As protein: CASSSQRWWGGGYTF.

This chain links TRBV7-3 with TRBJ2-5; tentative D call: TRBD1 (6 bases). V lost 5 bases to trimming and J lost 4 bases, with 17 bases between them. The length of the CDR3 is 15 residues. CDR1 and CDR2 from the germline V gene are SGHTA and FQGTGA. This CDR3 is CASSPTPGARETQYF. CDR3 coding DNA: TGTGCCAGCAGCCCGACCCCAGGGGCAAGAGAGACCCAGTACTTC.

The V and J genes are TRBV5-1 and TRBJ2-3; 10 nucleotides agree with TRBD2. Looked up from germline, CDR1 is SGHRS and CDR2 is YFSETQ. V was pared by 2 bases and J by 6 bases, with 6 bases of the junction left unmatched. The CDR3 is made up of 15 amino acids. CDR3 coding DNA: TGCGCCAGCAGCTTACAGCGGGAGGGACCCGATACGCAGTATTTT. This codes for CASSLQREGPDTQYF.

The chain carries TRBV3-1 (or the pseudogene TRBV3-2) and TRBJ1-2; D gene unclear. CDR1 is LGHDT, CDR2 YNNKEL, per germline (reference sequence). Trimming removed 0 bases from V and 4 bases from J, with 9 bases in between. This CDR3 has 14 residues. The CDR3 spells CASSQDRGSYGYTF. CDR3 DNA sequence: TGTGCCAGCAGCCAAGATCGTGGTTCCTATGGCTACACCTTC.

The chain couples TRBV25-1 to TRBJ1-4, with a tentative D call TRBD1 (6 bases). The CDR3 length is 15 residues. Trimming stripped 6 bases from V and 11 bases from J, with 22 bases between. Germline V lookup: CDR1 MGHDK, CDR2 SYGVNS. CDR3 sequence reads: CASSEGGTTFSKLFF. For the CDR3, the DNA is TGTGCCAGCAGCGAAGGAGGGACAACATTTAGCAAACTGTTTTTT.

V usage is TRBV7-9 and J usage is TRBJ1-5; D is perhaps TRBD1 (6 bases). The CDR3 is 14 residues long. Trimming removed 1 base at V and 4 bases at J, with 8 bases between. Per the germline V gene, CDR1 is SEHNR and CDR2 is FQNEAQ (reference sequence). The CDR3 region has the DNA TGTGCCAGCAGCTTAGGGGGGCGGAATCAGCCCCAGCATTTT. Translation: CASSLGGRNQPQHF.

The CDR3 loop reads CASVGRGRYGYTF. The CDR3 coding sequence is TGTGCCAGCGTTGGAAGGGGGCGCTATGGCTACACCTTC. The chain links TRBV27 to TRBJ1-2, with TRBD1 matching over 7 bases. Germline V gene lookup returns CDR1 MNHEY and CDR2 SMNVEV (reference sequence). V lost 8 bases and J lost 4; bases outside the gene matches: 7. This CDR3 has 13 amino acids.

V usage is TRBV18 and J usage is TRBJ2-1; D possibly corresponds to TRBD1 (7 bases). The CDR3 totals 13 residues. Trimming took off 5 bases at V and 8 bases at J, with 13 bases between the two ends. Germline V lookup: CDR1 KGHSH, CDR2 LQKENI. In nucleotides, the CDR3 is TGTGCCAGCTCATCCCTCAGGGGGGATGAGCAGTTCTTC. This codes for CASSSLRGDEQFF.

This chain links TRBV6-6 with TRBJ2-2; D gene unclear. Germline V gene data show CDR1 as MNHNY and CDR2 as SVGAGI (reference sequence). The CDR3 sequence is 14 residues long. V lost 8 bases and J 4 bases, leaving 14 bases between the germline ends. The CDR3 bases are TGTGCCAGCCGCCCGACTTGGGGCACCGGGGAGCTGTTTTTT. As protein: CASRPTWGTGELFF.

The V gene is TRBV30, the J gene TRBJ1-6, with TRBD1 matching over 8 bases. Germline V lookup: CDR1 GTSNPN, CDR2 SVGIG (reference sequence). The CDR3 spans 16 residues. V shed 8 bases, J shed 9 bases, and the junction held 18 bases outside the gene matches. The CDR3 bases are TGTGCCACGAAGGGGGGCCAGGGGGCGAAAAGTTCACCCCTCCACTTT. Encoded protein: CATKGGQGAKSSPLHF. Combining the CDR3 with reference TRBV30 and TRBJ1-6 gives the whole variable domain SQTIHQWPATLVQPVGSPLSLECTVEGTSNPNLYWYRQAAGRGLQLLFYSVGIGQISSEVPQNLSASRPQDRQFILSSKKLLLSDSGFYLCATKGGQGAKSSPLHFGNGTRLTVT.

The chain couples TRBV29-1 to TRBJ2-3; D perhaps matches TRBD2 (6 bases). Trimming pared 4 bases from V and 9 bases from J, leaving 14 bases between. Germline CDR1 is SQVTM and CDR2 is ANQGSEA. The CDR3 sequence is 12 residues long. CDR3 sequence reads: CSVVTSLFTQYF. CDR3 nucleotide sequence: TGCAGCGTTGTGACTAGTTTATTCACGCAGTATTTT.

J is TRBJ2-7 and V is TRBV4-2, with D tentatively TRBD2 (5 bases). The CDR3 spans 15 residues. Between the trimmed V and J ends, which lost 0 bases and 3 bases, there was a span of 12 bases. Germline values: CDR1 LGHNA, CDR2 YNFKEQ. Here the CDR3 DNA reads TGTGCCAGCAGCCAAGACGTGGGAGAGGGCTACGAGCAGTACTTC. This gives the protein CASSQDVGEGYEQYF.

The chain recombines TRBV21-1 with TRBJ2-1; the tabulated D call, TRBD2, remains unverified against the DNA. TRBV21-1 is classified as a pseudogene. The CDR3 runs to 15 residues. The CDR3, as DNA: TGTGCCAGCAGCAAAGTGAGACGACCGAGGGATGAGCAGTTCTTC. It yields the protein CASSKVRRPRDEQFF.

Regarding this clone: Its ends do not fully match the called genes, so a read error is possible. V is TRBV7-9 and J is TRBJ1-6, with D hard to call. The CDR3 loop spans 14 amino acids. Germline V gives CDR1 SEHNR, CDR2 FQNEAQ (reference sequence). The CDR3 spells CASSRDGNNSPLHF. The CDR3 DNA sequence: TGTGCCAGCAGCCGCGACGGTAATAATTCGCCCCTCCACTTT.

This chain joins TRBV30 and TRBJ1-5, with 8 bases lining up with TRBD1. CDR1 GTSNPN and CDR2 SVGIG come from the germline V gene (reference sequence). The trim removed 5 bases at V and 7 bases at J, leaving 7 bases unmatched. The CDR3 spans 13 residues. CDR3 loop: CAWATGGGQPQHF. The DNA of the CDR3 is TGTGCCTGGGCCACAGGGGGAGGCCAGCCCCAGCATTTT.

CDR3 bases: TGCGCCAGCAGCCGGAAGGGACAGGGGAGTGAAAAACTGTTTTTT. It encodes CASSRKGQGSEKLFF. V usage is TRBV4-3 and J usage is TRBJ1-4; TRBD1 agrees at 10 bases. The CDR3 covers 15 residues. V shed 4 bases, J shed 7 bases, and the junction held 6 bases outside the gene matches. Germline V gives CDR1 LGHNA, CDR2 YSLEER.

The rearrangement links TRBV28 to TRBJ2-5; D might be TRBD2 (5 bases). CDR3 length: 17 residues. Germline CDR1 and CDR2: MDHEN and SYDVKM. Trimming shortened V by 4 bases and J by 1 base, and 19 bases separated the two germline ends. The CDR3 here is CASSSPRGLLIQETQYF. CDR3 DNA: TGTGCCAGCAGTTCCCCTCGGGGTCTCCTTATCCAAGAGACCCAGTACTTC.